These 15 T cell receptor beta chains came from one sample sequenced in a study of early T cells in non-severe SARS-CoV-2 infection. TCRdb itself ran the 5' RACE reads through MiXCR, one entry per CDR3 protein. The sample includes approximately 52,000 distinct CDR3 sequences, 7% to 10% seen only once; the top ten take around 4.4%. The material sequenced was whole blood. Receptors were obtained from an adult who was a healthcare worker with PCR-confirmed SARS-CoV-2 infection or an uninfected control (not recorded which).

This clonotype has a handful of counts. V and J are TRBV18 and TRBJ1-2, with D unclear. V lost 2 bases and J 3 bases, leaving 10 bases between the germline ends. The CDR3 has 14 amino acids. The germline CDR1 and CDR2 sequences are KGHSH and LQKENI. This CDR3 is CASSPIENYYGYTF. DNA for the CDR3: TGTGCCAGCTCACCAATCGAGAACTACTATGGCTACACCTTC.

This clonotype was found many times. The chain has TRBV6-1 and TRBJ2-6, with D unclear. The CDR3 is 15 residues long. Germline CDR1 and CDR2: MNHNS and SASEGT. V was pared by 4 bases and J by 0 bases, with 7 bases between. The CDR3 DNA is TGTGCCAGCAGTGGTCGTAGCTCTGGGGCCAACGTCCTGACTTTC. This encodes CASSGRSSGANVLTF.

This clonotype was seen more than once but under ten times. This chain connects TRBV9 to TRBJ1-2, with TRBD1 matching over 8 bases. There are 15 residues in the CDR3. After removal of 1 base from V and 2 bases from J, the junction contained 4 bases not matched to a gene. Germline CDR1 SGDLS, CDR2 YYNGEE. The CDR3 is CASSVLGQANYGYTF. The CDR3 nucleotides are TGTGCCAGCAGCGTACTGGGACAGGCAAACTATGGCTACACCTTC.

This clonotype has a count of ten or more. V usage is TRBV28 and J usage is TRBJ2-5, with D maybe TRBD1 (6 bases). V dropped 3 bases and J dropped 1 base, with 12 bases sitting between them. The CDR3 is 15 amino acids. The V gene's germline CDR1 is MDHEN and CDR2 SYDVKM. CDR3 nucleotides: TGTGCCAGCAGTTTCAGGGGCGTCGGCCAAGAGACCCAGTACTTC. This codes for CASSFRGVGQETQYF. Combining the CDR3 with reference TRBV28 and TRBJ2-5 gives the whole variable domain DVKVTQSSRYLVKRTGEKVFLECVQDMDHENMFWYRQDPGLGLRLIYFSYDVKMKEKGDIPEGYSVSREKKERFSLILESASTNQTSMYLCASSFRGVGQETQYFGPGTRLLVL.

This clonotype came up many times. This chain connects TRBV29-1 to TRBJ1-2, with 7 bases matching TRBD1. Germline lookup yields CDR1 SQVTM and CDR2 ANQGSEA. V dropped 3 bases and J dropped 4; count of bases not matched to a gene: 5. The CDR3 is made up of 13 amino acids. DNA of the CDR3: TGCAGCGTTGATGCAGGGGGTATCTATGGCTACACCTTC. Its protein product is CSVDAGGIYGYTF.

In its sample, this clonotype was seen a few times. The V and J genes are TRBV13 and TRBJ2-1, with D possibly TRBD1 on 5 matching bases. From germline, CDR1 is PRHDT and CDR2 FYEKMQ (reference sequence). V lost 2 bases and J 7 bases, leaving 18 bases between the germline ends. This CDR3 is built from 16 residues. CDR3 sequence: CASSLPDSRPENEQFF. CDR3 sequence (DNA): TGTGCCAGCAGCTTACCTGACAGCCGTCCCGAGAATGAGCAGTTCTTC.

The rearrangement joins TRBV11-2 to TRBJ2-7; 9 bases are shared with TRBD1. The length of the CDR3 is 16 residues. With 3 bases clipped from V and 1 base from J, the junction kept 7 bases outside the gene matches. Per the germline V gene, CDR1 is SGHAT and CDR2 is FQNNGV. The CDR3 region has the DNA TGTGCCAGCAGCTTTGGGCCCGGGACAGGGTCCTACGAGCAGTACTTC. Its translation: CASSFGPGTGSYEQYF.

This clonotype was recorded a few times. This chain links TRBV5-5 with TRBJ1-3; possible D gene TRBD1, 6 bases. Between the trimmed V and J ends, which lost 4 bases and 3 bases, there was a span of 14 bases. Per germline, CDR1 SGHKS and CDR2 YYEKEE (reference sequence). This CDR3 has 15 residues. The CDR3 bases are TGTGCCAGCAGCACCCAACAGGGAAGTGGAAACACCATATATTTT. Translation gives CASSTQQGSGNTIYF. The full variable domain, in which reference TRBV5-5 and TRBJ1-3 provide the parts outside the CDR3, is DAGVTQSPTHLIKTRGQQVTLRCSPISGHKSVSWYQQVLGQGPQFIFQYYEKEERGRGNFPDRFSARQFPNYSSELNVNALLLGDSALYLCASSTQQGSGNTIYFGEGSWLTVV.

The chain combines TRBV5-1 with TRBJ2-1; a possible D gene is TRBD2 (6 bases). Germline V gene data show CDR1 as SGHRS and CDR2 as YFSETQ. This CDR3 contains 15 residues. Trimming stripped 6 bases from V and 5 bases from J, with 18 bases between. The CDR3 protein is CASKFGVAVNNEQFF. CDR3 nucleotides: TGCGCCAGCAAATTCGGAGTAGCGGTTAACAATGAGCAGTTCTTC.

This clonotype was found a few times. The V and J genes are TRBV25-1 and TRBJ2-5; no clear D. V lost 6 bases, J lost 0 bases, and 14 bases lay in between. The CDR3 has 15 residues. Germline CDR1 is MGHDK and CDR2 is SYGVNS. The CDR3 protein is CASSAKGWYQETQYF. The CDR3 DNA reads TGTGCCAGCAGCGCCAAGGGTTGGTACCAAGAGACCCAGTACTTC.

This clonotype occurred a few times. This chain connects TRBV3-1 to TRBJ1-2; D is perhaps TRBD1 (6 bases). The germline CDR1 and CDR2 sequences are LGHDT and YNNKEL (reference sequence). This CDR3 contains 15 residues. The germline V and J ends were trimmed by 4 bases and 3 bases, with 15 bases remaining between them. As DNA, the CDR3 is TGTGCCAGCAGCCTGATCCAGGGGCAAGACTATGGCTACACCTTC. This encodes CASSLIQGQDYGYTF. Using reference TRBV3-1 and TRBJ1-2 for the parts outside the CDR3, the full variable domain is DTAVSQTPKYLVTQMGNDKSIKCEQNLGHDTMYWYKQDSKKFLKIMFSYNNKELIINETVPNRFSPKSPDKAHLNLHINSLELGDSAVYFCASSLIQGQDYGYTFGSGTRLTVV.

This chain uses TRBV6-1 with TRBJ1-5; D call uncertain. This CDR3 has 15 residues. Germline-derived CDR1 and CDR2 are MNHNS and SASEGT. Trimming pared 2 bases from V and 0 bases from J, leaving 8 bases between. The CDR3 DNA is TGTGCCAGCAGTGAAAGGACGGCTAGCAATCAGCCCCAGCATTTT. Amino acid sequence: CASSERTASNQPQHF.

This clonotype was seen a handful of times. The chain combines TRBV28 with TRBJ2-3, with D hard to call. This CDR3 has 13 amino acids. Looked up from germline, CDR1 is MDHEN and CDR2 is SYDVKM. Trimming pared 6 bases from V and 5 bases from J, leaving 12 bases between. DNA for the CDR3: TGTGCCAGCAGGGAGAGTTTTAGAGATACGCAGTATTTT. It translates to CASRESFRDTQYF.

The table lists this clonotype with a few counts. The chain combines TRBV30 with TRBJ1-5; TRBD1 might be the D (5 bases). Germline assignment: CDR1 GTSNPN and CDR2 SVGIG (reference sequence). The CDR3 runs 13 residues. V lost 0 bases, J lost 5 bases, and 8 bases lay in between. CDR3 in amino acids: CAWSVLGDQPQHF. The CDR3 coding sequence is TGTGCCTGGAGTGTACTGGGGGATCAGCCCCAGCATTTT.

This clonotype has only a few counts. The V call is TRBV5-1, the J call TRBJ1-1; no definite D call. The CDR3 consists of 11 residues. The germline CDR1 and CDR2 sequences are SGHRS and YFSETQ. The V gene lost 6 bases and the J gene lost 3 bases, with 6 bases spanning the gap. CDR3: CASTTDTEAFF. CDR3 DNA: TGCGCCAGCACAACTGACACTGAAGCTTTCTTT.